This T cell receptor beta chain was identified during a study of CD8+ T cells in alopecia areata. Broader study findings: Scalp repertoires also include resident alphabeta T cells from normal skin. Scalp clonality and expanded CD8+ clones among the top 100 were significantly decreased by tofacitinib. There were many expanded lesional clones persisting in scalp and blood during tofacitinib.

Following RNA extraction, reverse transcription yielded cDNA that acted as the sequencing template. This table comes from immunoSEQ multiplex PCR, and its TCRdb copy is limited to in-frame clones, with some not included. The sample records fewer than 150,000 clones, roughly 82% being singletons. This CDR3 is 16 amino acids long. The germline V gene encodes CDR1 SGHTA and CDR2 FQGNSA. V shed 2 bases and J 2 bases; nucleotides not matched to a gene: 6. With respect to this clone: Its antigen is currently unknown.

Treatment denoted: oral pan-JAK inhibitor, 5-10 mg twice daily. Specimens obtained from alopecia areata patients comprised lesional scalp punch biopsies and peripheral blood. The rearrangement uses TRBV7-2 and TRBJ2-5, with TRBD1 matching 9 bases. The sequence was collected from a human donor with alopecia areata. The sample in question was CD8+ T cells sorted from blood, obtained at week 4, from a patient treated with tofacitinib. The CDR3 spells CASSLWGTGLQETQYF. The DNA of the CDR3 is TGTGCCAGCAGCTTATGGGGGACAGGGCTTCAAGAGACCCAGTACTTC. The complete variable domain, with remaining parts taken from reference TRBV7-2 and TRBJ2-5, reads GAGVSQSPSNKVTEKGKDVELRCDPISGHTALYWYRQSLGQGLEFLIYFQGNSAPDKSGLPSDRFSAERTGGSVSTLTIQRTQQEDSAVYLCASSLWGTGLQETQYFGPGTRLLVL.